One sample yielded the 27 T cell receptor beta chains listed below, sequenced in a study of blood T cells in healthy people across ages. Alongside a J-beta primer mix, a sample-barcoded 5' primer served in a second PCR lasting roughly 7 to 12 cycles. TCRdb ran MiXCR on the 5' RACE reads and lists one entry per CDR3 protein. The data hold 1.5 million or so distinct CDR3 sequences, with less than 45% observed a single time. The sequenced sample consisted of blood. These TCRs come from a woman between 18 and 29 years old in good health.

The gene calls are TRBV27 and TRBJ2-7, with 7 bases fitting TRBD2. The V gene end was trimmed by 5 bases and the J gene end by 3 bases; junction bases not matched to a gene: 4. The V gene's germline CDR1 is MNHEY and CDR2 SMNVEV (reference sequence). This CDR3 is built from 13 residues. CDR3 residues: CASSGGEGYEQYF. DNA for the CDR3: TGTGCCAGCAGTGGGGGGGAGGGCTACGAGCAGTACTTC.

This clonotype was detected a few times. V and J are TRBV28 and TRBJ2-1; D is unclear. Germline V gives CDR1 MDHEN, CDR2 SYDVKM. The V end lost 4 bases, the J end lost 10 bases, and 11 bases lay between the germline ends. The CDR3 extends over 12 amino acids. The CDR3 protein is CASSSLSEEQFF. DNA for the CDR3: TGTGCCAGCAGTTCATTGTCAGAAGAGCAGTTCTTC.

The genes are TRBV7-2 and TRBJ2-5, with TRBD2 matching over 7 bases. The germline V gene encodes CDR1 SGHTA and CDR2 FQGNSA. V trimming: 5 bases; J trimming: 5 bases; junction bases outside the gene matches: 14. This CDR3 comprises 16 residues. The CDR3 loop reads CASSPGRRAGFETQYF. In DNA form, the CDR3 reads TGTGCCAGCAGCCCAGGTCGGCGAGCGGGATTTGAGACCCAGTACTTC.

This chain links TRBV7-9 with TRBJ2-1; D is possibly TRBD1 or TRBD2 (7 bases each). V gave up 7 bases and J gave up 8 bases, with 15 bases separating them. Germline V gives CDR1 SEHNR, CDR2 FQNEAQ (reference sequence). CDR3 length: 13 amino acids. The CDR3 bases are TGTGCCAGCACAGGGGGGGCAGCAGATGAGCAGTTCTTC. Its translation: CASTGGAADEQFF.

Remarks on this clonotype: A read error may produce the germline difference seen at one junction end. This chain uses TRBV4-1 with TRBJ2-1; the match to TRBD1 covers 9 bases. CDR1 MGHRA and CDR2 YSYEKL come from the germline V gene. The CDR3 has 15 amino acids. CDR3 sequence reads: CASSQDRGAYNGQFF. The CDR3 DNA reads as TGCGCTAGCAGCCAAGACAGGGGGGCCTACAATGGGCAGTTCTTC.

The sample holds a few counts of this clonotype. This chain connects TRBV12-3 or TRBV12-4 to TRBJ1-2, with TRBD1 matching 12 bases. V shed 4 bases, J shed 3 bases, and the junction held 9 bases outside the gene matches. The CDR3 loop spans 17 amino acids. The CDR3 sequence is CASSSSPGTGGHYGYTF. The CDR3 DNA sequence: TGTGCCAGCAGTTCATCCCCCGGGACAGGGGGCCACTATGGCTACACCTTC.

In DNA, the CDR3 is TGTGCCAGCAGTCCGTACAGGATGAACACTGAAGCTTTCTTT. Protein sequence: CASSPYRMNTEAFF. The J gene is TRBJ1-1, the V gene TRBV12-3 or TRBV12-4; D perhaps matches TRBD1 (5 bases). Trimming took off 5 bases at V and 0 bases at J, with 10 bases between the two ends. The CDR3 length is 14 residues.

In the case of this clonotype: At one end the junction does not follow the germline gene, possibly because of a read error. The CDR3 loop reads CASSAQGEALYVQYF. CDR3 DNA: TGTGCCAGCAGCGCCCAGGGCGAAGCCTTATACGTGCAGTACTTC. The rearrangement joins TRBV9 to TRBJ2-7, with TRBD1 as a possible D gene (5 bases). This CDR3 comprises 15 residues. Germline-derived CDR1 and CDR2 are SGDLS and YYNGEE. Drawing the rest from reference TRBV9 and TRBJ2-7, the complete variable domain is DSGVTQTPKHLITATGQRVTLRCSPRSGDLSVYWYQQSLDQGLQFLIQYYNGEERAKGNILERFSAQQFPDLHSELNLSSLELGDSALYFCASSAQGEALYVQYFGPGTRLTVT.

V gene TRBV20-1 combines with J gene TRBJ2-7; the D gene is possibly TRBD2 (5 bases). The V gene's germline CDR1 is DFQATT and CDR2 SNEGSKA (reference sequence). V dropped 3 bases and J dropped 3 bases, with 12 bases sitting between them. The CDR3 totals 13 residues. The CDR3 here is CSASGVDFYEQYF. The CDR3 nucleotides read TGCAGTGCTAGCGGGGTGGACTTCTACGAGCAGTACTTC.

The chain joins TRBV29-1 to TRBJ2-3; perhaps TRBD1 as D (6 bases). Germline loops: CDR1 SQVTM, CDR2 ANQGSEA. The CDR3 runs to 14 residues. The V gene lost 5 bases and the J gene lost 3 bases, with 15 bases spanning the gap. The CDR3 DNA sequence: TGCAGCGTTCTCAGGGGAAGGGTGACAGATACGCAGTATTTT. As protein: CSVLRGRVTDTQYF.

The rearrangement joins TRBV5-1 to TRBJ2-1; TRBD1 agrees at 8 bases. Germline V CDR1 and CDR2: SGHRS, YFSETQ. The CDR3 is 15 amino acids. With V trimmed by 2 bases and J by 4 bases, 5 bases remained unmatched. The CDR3 loop reads CASSFRQGTYNEQFF. The CDR3 DNA reads as TGCGCCAGCAGCTTCAGACAGGGGACGTACAATGAGCAGTTCTTC.

This clonotype was found once. The chain is built from TRBV7-2 and TRBJ2-1; tentatively, D is TRBD1 or TRBD2 (6 bases each). V lost 5 bases, J lost 6 bases, and 17 bases lay in between. The V gene's germline CDR1 is SGHTA and CDR2 FQGNSA. CDR3 size: 15 residues. Here the CDR3 DNA reads TGTGCCAGCAGCCAGACTAGGGGGAACTCCAATGAGCAGTTCTTC. Protein product: CASSQTRGNSNEQFF.

The gene calls are TRBV5-1 and TRBJ2-7; perhaps TRBD1 as D (6 bases). The CDR3 length is 16 residues. The V gene lost 6 bases and the J gene lost 3 bases, with 22 bases spanning the gap. Germline V lookup: CDR1 SGHRS, CDR2 YFSETQ. The CDR3 DNA reads as TGCGCCAGCACCTCTAATTGGGGGCTAAGGGACTACGAGCAGTACTTC. The encoded protein is CASTSNWGLRDYEQYF.

The chain uses TRBV6-2 or TRBV6-3 and TRBJ2-1, with D uncertain. This CDR3 contains 12 residues. Trimming shortened V by 0 bases and J by 7 bases, and 4 bases separated the two germline ends. CDR1 is MNHEY, CDR2 SVGEGT, per germline. The CDR3 DNA is TGTGCCAGCAGTTACTCGATTAATGAGCAGTTCTTC. It codes for CASSYSINEQFF.

This clonotype was found many times. The chain joins TRBV4-3 to TRBJ2-1; D ambiguous. V was trimmed by 4 bases and J by 8 bases, leaving 12 bases between them. The germline CDR1 and CDR2 sequences are LGHNA and YSLEER. The CDR3 loop spans 13 amino acids. The CDR3 is CASSPSSRHEQFF. The CDR3 DNA reads as TGCGCCAGCAGCCCTAGTAGTCGTCATGAGCAGTTCTTC.

The rearrangement uses TRBV6-6 and TRBJ2-3; TRBD2 aligns across 7 bases. V trimming: 7 bases; J trimming: 7 bases; junction bases outside the gene matches: 8. In germline, CDR1 is MNHNY, CDR2 SVGAGI (reference sequence). This CDR3 has 13 residues. CDR3 protein: CASTTAGGNTQYF. In nucleotides, the CDR3 is TGTGCCAGCACCACCGCCGGGGGGAATACGCAGTATTTT.

The chain links TRBV9 to TRBJ2-1; weak D call: TRBD1 (6 bases). The DNA end is more similar to TRBJ2-7, so the J call may be wrong. CDR3 length: 15 amino acids. Per the germline V gene, CDR1 is SGDLS and CDR2 is YYNGEE. The CDR3 coding sequence is TGTGCCAGCAGCGTATGGGACACCACCTACAATGAGCAGTACTTC. Its protein product is CASSVWDTTYNEQYF.

This clonotype was detected a few times. The chain links TRBV28 to TRBJ2-3; 10 nucleotides line up with TRBD2. Trimming removed 4 bases from V and 1 base from J; junction bases left unmatched: 5. This CDR3 is 16 amino acids long. Looked up from germline, CDR1 is MDHEN and CDR2 is SYDVKM. The CDR3 loop reads CASSSASGRGTDTQYF. The CDR3 DNA is TGTGCCAGCAGTTCCGCGAGCGGGAGGGGCACAGATACGCAGTATTTT.

This clonotype has only a few counts. The chain recombines TRBV7-2 with TRBJ1-4, with 7 bases that match TRBD1. CDR1 SGHTA and CDR2 FQGNSA come from the germline V gene. The ends lost 5 bases at V and 8 bases at J; junction bases unmatched: 8. The CDR3 consists of 14 residues. The chain's CDR3 is CASSPRGRPEKLFF. The CDR3 DNA is TGTGCCAGCAGCCCGAGGGGGCGTCCAGAAAAACTGTTTTTT.

This clonotype turned up a few times. V and J are TRBV7-9 and TRBJ2-7; TRBD1 matches at 8 bases. J was trimmed by 2 bases and V by 0 bases; bases with no gene match: 9. CDR3 length: 17 residues. Looked up from germline, CDR1 is SEHNR and CDR2 is FQNEAQ (reference sequence). CDR3 sequence reads: CASSLALRTGIPYEQYF. CDR3 sequence (DNA): TGTGCCAGCAGCTTAGCGTTACGGACAGGGATACCCTACGAGCAGTACTTC.

This chain joins TRBV7-9 and TRBJ2-3; TRBD2 agrees at 8 bases. The V gene end was trimmed by 6 bases and the J gene end by 4 bases; junction bases not matched to a gene: 9. This CDR3 is 15 amino acids long. CDR1 is SEHNR, CDR2 FQNEAQ, per germline (reference sequence). The CDR3 nucleotides are TGTGCCAGCAGTTTCAGCGGGAGTCCCGCAGATACGCAGTATTTT. This sequence encodes CASSFSGSPADTQYF.

The gene calls are TRBV6-5 and TRBJ1-2; TRBD1 matches 8 bases. Trimming removed 0 bases from V and 3 bases from J; junction bases left unmatched: 9. The CDR3 sequence is 17 residues long. Per germline, CDR1 MNHEY and CDR2 SVGAGI. The CDR3 loop is CASSYSNNPGQDYGYTF. DNA of the CDR3: TGTGCCAGCAGTTACTCGAATAATCCGGGACAGGACTATGGCTACACCTTC.

Only a few counts were recorded for this clonotype. This rearrangement joins TRBV6-4 to TRBJ2-1; D is possibly TRBD2 (6 bases). Trimming left V 6 bases short and J 7 bases short, with 22 bases between. The CDR3 contains 16 residues. Germline-derived CDR1 and CDR2 are MRHNA and SNTAGT. Written as DNA, the CDR3 is TGTGCCAGCAGCACAAGTTTCCGGAGTGCGGGAAATGAGCAGTTCTTC. Translated: CASSTSFRSAGNEQFF.

This clonotype was seen repeatedly, ten times or more. This chain connects TRBV4-2 to TRBJ2-3; 7 bases align to TRBD1. The CDR3 runs to 15 residues. The V segment lost 9 bases and the J segment 0 bases; nucleotides outside the gene matches: 9. Germline V gene lookup returns CDR1 LGHNA and CDR2 YNFKEQ. The CDR3 loop reads CASSIRDRSTDTQYF. In DNA, the CDR3 is TGTGCCAGTAGTATCAGGGACAGAAGCACAGATACGCAGTATTTT.

The chain carries TRBV6-2 or TRBV6-3 and TRBJ1-1, with a tentative D call TRBD1 (6 bases). V gave up 2 bases and J gave up 7 bases, with 17 bases separating them. CDR3 size: 15 residues. Germline CDR1 reads MNHEY; CDR2 reads SVGEGT. The CDR3 DNA follows: TGTGCCAGCAGTTACGACCGGGACACCTTTTTTGAAGCTTTCTTT. Encoded protein: CASSYDRDTFFEAFF.

The chain joins TRBV7-2 to TRBJ2-7; TRBD1 matches at 12 bases. Trimming at V came to 5 bases and at J to 4 bases, leaving 6 bases not matched to a gene. The CDR3 runs 15 residues. Looked up from germline, CDR1 is SGHTA and CDR2 is FQGNSA. In DNA, the CDR3 is TGTGCCAGCAGCATCCGGGACAGGGGGCCATACGAGCAGTACTTC. Encoded protein: CASSIRDRGPYEQYF.

As for this clonotype: The junction differs from germline at one of its ends, possibly a read error. The chain couples TRBV6-6 to TRBJ2-3; D remains unclear. Germline V gene lookup returns CDR1 MNHNY and CDR2 SVGAGI (reference sequence). The CDR3 has 15 amino acids. The CDR3 DNA sequence: TGTGTCAGCAGCTACGCGGCAGAAAGCACAGATACGCAGTATTTT. This sequence encodes CVSSYAAESTDTQYF.